One sample yielded the 9 T cell receptor beta chains listed below, sequenced in a study of T cell responses to AZD1222 COVID-19 vaccine. The protocol was immunoSEQ multiplex PCR, while the TCRdb copy is restricted to in-frame clones and leaves out a portion. The data contain some 110,000 clones, 85% to 90% of them singletons. The source material was peripheral blood, sampled 28 days after the second AZD1222 dose. The source of these receptors is an adult who received the AZD1222 COVID-19 vaccine.

This clone occurred once. The chain couples TRBV19 to TRBJ2-3, with 8 positions matching TRBD2. This CDR3 has 14 residues. Germline V lookup: CDR1 LNHDA, CDR2 SQIVND (reference sequence). J gave up 1 base and V 5 bases, and 2 bases lay outside the gene matches. In DNA, the CDR3 is TGTGCCAGTAGTGATAGCGGGGGCACAGATACGCAGTATTTT. It is translated as CASSDSGGTDTQYF. The variable domain in full, with the rest retrieved from reference TRBV19 and TRBJ2-3, is DGGITQSPKYLFRKEGQNVTLSCEQNLNHDAMYWYRQDPGQGLRLIYYSQIVNDFQKGDIAEGYSVSREKKESFPLTVTSAQKNPTAFYLCASSDSGGTDTQYFGPGTRLTVL.

This clone was seen a single time. This chain joins TRBV6-6 and TRBJ2-5; 12 nucleotides match TRBD2. Trimming cost V 6 bases and J 2 bases; bases outside gene matches: 4. The CDR3 consists of 15 residues. Looked up from germline, CDR1 is MNHNY and CDR2 is SVGAGI (reference sequence). CDR3 sequence reads: CASRTGLAGQETQYF. CDR3 in DNA: TGTGCCAGCAGGACCGGACTAGCGGGACAAGAGACCCAGTACTTC.

V and J are TRBV6-5 and TRBJ2-7, with TRBD2 identical over 8 bases. The junction had 3 bases not matched to a gene; V was cut back by 5 bases and J by 6 bases. The germline gives CDR1 MNHEY, CDR2 SVGAGI. The CDR3 has 12 amino acids. In nucleotides, the CDR3 is TGTGCCAGCAGTCGCCGGGGGGGCGAGCAGTACTTC. Amino acids: CASSRRGGEQYF.

V gene TRBV30 combines with J gene TRBJ1-1; D unclear. The CDR3 loop spans 12 amino acids. The germline gives CDR1 GTSNPN, CDR2 SVGIG (reference sequence). The CDR3 DNA follows: TGTGAAGCGGGCCTCGGGAACACTGAAGCTTTCTTT. This translates into CEAGLGNTEAFF.

The gene calls are TRBV19 and TRBJ1-5; the match to TRBD1 covers 8 bases. The CDR3 covers 16 residues. Germline-derived CDR1 and CDR2 are LNHDA and SQIVND (reference sequence). V gave up 5 bases and J gave up 0 bases; unmatched junction bases: 6. The CDR3 sequence: CASSDRGILSNQPQHF. The CDR3, as DNA: TGTGCCAGTAGTGACAGGGGCATCCTTAGCAATCAGCCCCAGCATTTT.

This sequence joins TRBV3-1 (or the pseudogene TRBV3-2) and TRBJ1-2; 8 positions agree with TRBD1. With V trimmed by 0 bases and J by 7 bases, 10 bases remained unmatched. CDR1 is LGHDT and CDR2 is YNNKEL in the germline V gene (reference sequence). This CDR3 has 16 residues. The CDR3 nucleotides are TGTGCCAGCAGCCAAGAAGGACAGGGAAACTATCGTGGCTACACCTTC. This gives the protein CASSQEGQGNYRGYTF.

This sequence joins TRBV28 and TRBJ1-1, with 8 bases fitting TRBD1. The CDR3 extends over 14 amino acids. The germline V gene has CDR1 MDHEN and CDR2 SYDVKM. With 7 bases clipped from V and 0 bases from J, the junction kept 4 bases outside the gene matches. The CDR3 loop reads CASTKGQVNTEAFF. For the CDR3, the DNA is TGTGCCAGCACCAAGGGACAGGTGAACACTGAAGCTTTCTTT.

The chain joins TRBV19 to TRBJ1-1; 9 nucleotides match TRBD1. Germline-derived CDR1 and CDR2 are LNHDA and SQIVND (reference sequence). Trimming removed 4 bases from V and 0 bases from J; junction bases left unmatched: 6. The CDR3 is made up of 16 amino acids. CDR3 nucleotides: TGTGCCAGTAGTACCCGGACAGGGGTAATGAACACTGAAGCTTTCTTT. It codes for CASSTRTGVMNTEAFF.

The chain joins TRBV6-7 to TRBJ2-7; 8 bases align to TRBD2. TRBV6-7 is an open reading frame, and its role is uncertain. The CDR3 is made up of 13 amino acids. Trimming removed 7 bases from V and 6 bases from J; junction bases left unmatched: 8. CDR3 nucleotides: TGTGCCAGCACTAGGCGGGGGGTAGGCGAGCAGTACTTC. This translates into CASTRRGVGEQYF.